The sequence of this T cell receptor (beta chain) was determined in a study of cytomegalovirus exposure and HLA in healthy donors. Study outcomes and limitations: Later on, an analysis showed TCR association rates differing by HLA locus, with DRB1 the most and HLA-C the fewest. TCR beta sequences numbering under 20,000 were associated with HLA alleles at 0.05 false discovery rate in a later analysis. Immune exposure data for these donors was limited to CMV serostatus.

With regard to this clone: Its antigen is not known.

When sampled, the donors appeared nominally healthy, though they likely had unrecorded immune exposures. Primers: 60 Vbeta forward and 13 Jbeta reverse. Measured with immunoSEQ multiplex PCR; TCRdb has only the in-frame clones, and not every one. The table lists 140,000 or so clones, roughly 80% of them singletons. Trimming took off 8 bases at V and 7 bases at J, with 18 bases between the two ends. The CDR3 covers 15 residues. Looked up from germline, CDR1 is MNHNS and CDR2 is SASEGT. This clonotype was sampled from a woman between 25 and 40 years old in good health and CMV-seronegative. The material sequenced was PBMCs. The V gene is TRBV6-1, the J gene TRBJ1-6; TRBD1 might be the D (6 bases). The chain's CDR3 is CASETTGTANSPLHF. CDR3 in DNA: TGTGCCAGCGAAACGACAGGTACAGCGAATTCACCCCTCCACTTT.